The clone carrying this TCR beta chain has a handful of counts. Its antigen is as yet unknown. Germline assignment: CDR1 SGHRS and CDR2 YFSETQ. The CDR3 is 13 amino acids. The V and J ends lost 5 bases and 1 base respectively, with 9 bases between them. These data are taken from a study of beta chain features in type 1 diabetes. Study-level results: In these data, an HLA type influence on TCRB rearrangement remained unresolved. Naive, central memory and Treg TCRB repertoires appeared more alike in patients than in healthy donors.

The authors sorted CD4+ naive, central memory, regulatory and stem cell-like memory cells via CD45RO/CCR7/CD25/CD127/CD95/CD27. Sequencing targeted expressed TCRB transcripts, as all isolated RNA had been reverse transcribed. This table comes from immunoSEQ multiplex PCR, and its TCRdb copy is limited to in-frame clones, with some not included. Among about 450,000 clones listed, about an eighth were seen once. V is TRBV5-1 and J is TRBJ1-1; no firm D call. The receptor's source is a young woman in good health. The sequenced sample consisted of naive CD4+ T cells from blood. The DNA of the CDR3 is TGCGCCAGCAGTGAGATAGGGAACACTGAAGCTTTCTTT. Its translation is CASSEIGNTEAFF.